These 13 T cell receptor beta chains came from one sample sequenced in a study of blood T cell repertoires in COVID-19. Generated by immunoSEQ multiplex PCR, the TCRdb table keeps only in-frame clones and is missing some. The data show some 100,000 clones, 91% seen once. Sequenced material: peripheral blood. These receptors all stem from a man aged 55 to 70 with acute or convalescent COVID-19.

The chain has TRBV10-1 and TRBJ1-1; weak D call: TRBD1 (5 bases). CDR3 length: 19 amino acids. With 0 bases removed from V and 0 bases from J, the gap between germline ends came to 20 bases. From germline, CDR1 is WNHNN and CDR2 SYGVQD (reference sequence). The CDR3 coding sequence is TGCGCCAGCAGTGAGTCGTTGACAGAGCCTAAGCCCCTGAACACTGAAGCTTTCTTT. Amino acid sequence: CASSESLTEPKPLNTEAFF.

The CDR3 DNA reads as TGTGCCAGCAGCCTGCGGGTAACCGGGGAGCTGTTTTTT. It yields the protein CASSLRVTGELFF. This rearrangement joins TRBV11-3 to TRBJ2-2; D is possibly TRBD2 (5 bases). The length of the CDR3 is 13 residues. CDR1 SGHNT and CDR2 YENEEA come from the germline V gene. Trimming stripped 5 bases from V and 5 bases from J, with 9 bases between.

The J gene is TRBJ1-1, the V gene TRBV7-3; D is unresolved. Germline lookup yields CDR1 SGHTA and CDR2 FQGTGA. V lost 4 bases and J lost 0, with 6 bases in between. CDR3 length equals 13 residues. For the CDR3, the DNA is TGTGCCAGCAGCTCCACTGTGAACACTGAAGCTTTCTTT. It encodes CASSSTVNTEAFF. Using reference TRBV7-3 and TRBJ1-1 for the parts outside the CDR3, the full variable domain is GAGVSQTPSNKVTEKGKYVELRCDPISGHTALYWYRQSLGQGPEFLIYFQGTGAADDSGLPNDRFFAVRPEGSVSTLKIQRTERGDSAVYLCASSSTVNTEAFFGQGTRLTVV.

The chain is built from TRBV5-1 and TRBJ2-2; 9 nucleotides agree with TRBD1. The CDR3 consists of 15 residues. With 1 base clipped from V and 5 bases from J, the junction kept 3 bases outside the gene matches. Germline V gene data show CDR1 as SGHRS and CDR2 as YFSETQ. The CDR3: CASSLFGQGTGELFF. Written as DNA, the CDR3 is TGCGCCAGCAGCTTGTTTGGACAGGGGACCGGGGAGCTGTTTTTT.

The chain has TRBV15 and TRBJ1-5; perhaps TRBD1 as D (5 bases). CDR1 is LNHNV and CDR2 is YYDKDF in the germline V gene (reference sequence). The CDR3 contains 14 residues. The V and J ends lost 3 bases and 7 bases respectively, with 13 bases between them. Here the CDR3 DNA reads TGTGCCACCAGCAGGTGGGGGGAGGGACAGCCCCAGCATTTT. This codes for CATSRWGEGQPQHF.

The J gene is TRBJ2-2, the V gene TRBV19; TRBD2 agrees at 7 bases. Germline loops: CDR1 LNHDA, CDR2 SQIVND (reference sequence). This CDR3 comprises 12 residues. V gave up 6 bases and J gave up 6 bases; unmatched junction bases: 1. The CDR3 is CASSAGAGELFF. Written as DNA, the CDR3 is TGTGCCAGTAGCGCGGGGGCCGGGGAGCTGTTTTTT. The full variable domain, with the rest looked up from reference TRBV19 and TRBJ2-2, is DGGITQSPKYLFRKEGQNVTLSCEQNLNHDAMYWYRQDPGQGLRLIYYSQIVNDFQKGDIAEGYSVSREKKESFPLTVTSAQKNPTAFYLCASSAGAGELFFGEGSRLTVL.

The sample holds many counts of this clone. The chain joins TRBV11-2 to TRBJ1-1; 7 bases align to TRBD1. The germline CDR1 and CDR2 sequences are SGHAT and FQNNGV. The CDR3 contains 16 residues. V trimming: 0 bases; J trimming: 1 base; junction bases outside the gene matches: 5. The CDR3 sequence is CASSLDTGTENTEAFF. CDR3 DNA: TGTGCCAGCAGCTTAGATACGGGGACAGAGAACACTGAAGCTTTCTTT.

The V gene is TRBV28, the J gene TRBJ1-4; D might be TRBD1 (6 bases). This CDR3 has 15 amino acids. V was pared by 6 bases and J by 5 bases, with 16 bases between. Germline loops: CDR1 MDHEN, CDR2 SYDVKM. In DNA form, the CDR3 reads TGTGCCAGCAGCCGCAGGACAGCACAGAATGAAAAACTGTTTTTT. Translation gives CASSRRTAQNEKLFF.

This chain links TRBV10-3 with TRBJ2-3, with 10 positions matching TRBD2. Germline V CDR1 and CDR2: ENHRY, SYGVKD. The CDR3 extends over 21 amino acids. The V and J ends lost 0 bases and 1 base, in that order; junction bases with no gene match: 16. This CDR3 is CAISESRTTILAGAGTDTQYF. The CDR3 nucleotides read TGTGCCATCAGTGAGTCGAGGACAACGATCCTAGCGGGAGCGGGCACAGATACGCAGTATTTT.

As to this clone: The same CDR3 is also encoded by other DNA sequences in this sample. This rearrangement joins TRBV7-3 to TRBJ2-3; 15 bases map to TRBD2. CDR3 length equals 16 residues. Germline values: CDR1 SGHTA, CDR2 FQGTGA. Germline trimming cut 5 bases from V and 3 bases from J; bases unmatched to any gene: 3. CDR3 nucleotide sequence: TGTGCCAGCAGCCCCGGGACTAGCGGGAGGACAGATACGCAGTATTTT. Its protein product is CASSPGTSGRTDTQYF.

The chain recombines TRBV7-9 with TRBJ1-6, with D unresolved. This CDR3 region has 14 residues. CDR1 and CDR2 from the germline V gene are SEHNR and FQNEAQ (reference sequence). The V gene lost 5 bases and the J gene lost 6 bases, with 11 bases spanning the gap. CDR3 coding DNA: TGTGCCAGCAGCCCAACTCAGGTTAATTCACCCCTCCACTTT. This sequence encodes CASSPTQVNSPLHF.

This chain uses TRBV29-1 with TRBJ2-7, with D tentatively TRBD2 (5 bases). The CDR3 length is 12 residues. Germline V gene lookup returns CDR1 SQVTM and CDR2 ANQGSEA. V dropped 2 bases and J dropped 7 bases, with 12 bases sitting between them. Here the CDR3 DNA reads TGCAGCGTTGAATTGTCCGGGGAGGAGCAGTACTTC. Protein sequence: CSVELSGEEQYF.

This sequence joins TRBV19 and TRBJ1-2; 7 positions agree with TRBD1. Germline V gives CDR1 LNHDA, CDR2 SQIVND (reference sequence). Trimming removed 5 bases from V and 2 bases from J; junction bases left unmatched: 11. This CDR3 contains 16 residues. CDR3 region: CASSQMTGRGNYGYTF. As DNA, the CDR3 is TGTGCCAGTAGTCAAATGACAGGGCGAGGGAACTATGGCTACACCTTC.